Each of the 6 T cell receptor beta chains below was sequenced from the same sample in a study of shared clonotypes between healthy human individuals (dated by TCRdb to 2019 to 2021). Library method: the immunoSEQ multiplex PCR assay. Drawn from immuneACCESS, this table holds only the in-frame rearrangements with V and J called that TCRdb kept. Clones are partly lost; checked studies trace under half to an unresolved V gene and leave the rest unexplained. In all, the sample holds over a million clones, and 98% of those were seen once. Around 0.33% of the sample belongs to the ten largest clones. The sequencing sample was made of naive CD4+ T cells sorted from blood. The intended sense of this specimen's cell subset or site label: CD45RA+ positively selected. The receptors shown here come from a man under 40 in good health.

This clone has a single count. This chain links TRBV4-3 with TRBJ1-5; D remains ambiguous. Germline V gives CDR1 LGHNA, CDR2 YSLEER. The CDR3 consists of 13 residues. The ends were cut back, 0 bases at V and 7 bases at J, with 7 bases in the middle. CDR3 region: CASSQDRQQPQHF. The DNA of the CDR3 is TGCGCCAGCAGCCAAGATCGGCAACAGCCCCAGCATTTT.

V and J are TRBV7-9 and TRBJ2-3; 7 bases fit TRBD2. The CDR3 covers 16 residues. V shed 4 bases, J shed 5 bases, and the junction held 12 bases outside the gene matches. The germline gives CDR1 SEHNR, CDR2 FQNEAQ (reference sequence). CDR3 loop: CASSYGEGGSRDTQYF. The CDR3 nucleotides read TGTGCCAGCAGCTATGGGGAGGGAGGTTCGCGAGATACGCAGTATTTT.

The chain uses TRBV28 and TRBJ2-1; D unresolved. CDR1 and CDR2 from the germline V gene are MDHEN and SYDVKM. The CDR3 runs to 13 residues. V was trimmed by 5 bases and J by 6 bases, leaving 11 bases between them. The CDR3 spells CASSPRPFNEQFF. The CDR3 DNA follows: TGTGCCAGCAGTCCTCGACCTTTCAATGAGCAGTTCTTC.

V usage is TRBV5-6 and J usage is TRBJ2-3; weak D call: TRBD1 (5 bases). The V gene's germline CDR1 is SGHDT and CDR2 YYEEEE. V was trimmed by 6 bases and J by 2 bases, leaving 16 bases between them. The CDR3 totals 15 residues. DNA of the CDR3: TGTGCCAGCAACTGGGGCAGTCACTCCACAGATACGCAGTATTTT. It specifies CASNWGSHSTDTQYF.

The V gene is TRBV27, the J gene TRBJ2-1, with D possibly being TRBD2 (7 bases). The CDR3 totals 16 residues. V lost 6 bases to trimming and J lost 5 bases, with 20 bases between them. CDR1 MNHEY and CDR2 SMNVEV come from the germline V gene (reference sequence). CDR3 loop: CASSRFIGGVDNEQFF. CDR3 in DNA: TGTGCCAGCAGCCGTTTTATAGGGGGGGTTGACAATGAGCAGTTCTTC.

The rearrangement uses TRBV15 and TRBJ1-2; D gene unclear. The germline V gene has CDR1 LNHNV and CDR2 YYDKDF (reference sequence). The CDR3 totals 15 residues. Trimming took 4 bases from V and 3 from J, leaving 15 bases between them. CDR3 sequence (DNA): TGTGCCACCAGCATGCGACGGCAGTCGGACTATGGCTACACCTTC. Protein sequence: CATSMRRQSDYGYTF.